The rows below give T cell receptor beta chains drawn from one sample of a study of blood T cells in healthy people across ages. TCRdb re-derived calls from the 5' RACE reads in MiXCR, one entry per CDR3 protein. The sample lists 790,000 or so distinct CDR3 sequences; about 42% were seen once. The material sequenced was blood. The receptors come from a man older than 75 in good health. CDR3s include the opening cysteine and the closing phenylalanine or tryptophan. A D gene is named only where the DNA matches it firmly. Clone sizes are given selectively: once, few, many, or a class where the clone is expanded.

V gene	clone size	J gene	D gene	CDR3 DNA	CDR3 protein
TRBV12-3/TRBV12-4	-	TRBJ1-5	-	TGTGCCAGCAGCCGGGACCCTGGGAATCAGCCCCAGCATTTT	CASSRDPGNQPQHF
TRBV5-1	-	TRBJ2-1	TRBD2	TGCGCCAGCAGCTTGGAGGGGGCCGTGACTAGCGGGGTGAGCTCCTACAATGAGCAGTTCTTC	CASSLEGAVTSGVSSYNEQFF
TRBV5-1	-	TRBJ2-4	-	TGCGCCAGCAGCTTGGAGTTGGCGGCCAAAAACATTCAGTACTTC	CASSLELAAKNIQYF
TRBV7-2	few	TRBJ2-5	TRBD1	TGTGCCAGCACTGGGGACAGGAGCCAAGAGACCCAGTACTTC	CASTGDRSQETQYF
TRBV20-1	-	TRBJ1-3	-	TGCAGTGCTACCCAACGTCGGGCTCCGTCTGGAAACACCATATATTTT	CSATQRRAPSGNTIYF
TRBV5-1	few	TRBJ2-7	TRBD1	TGCGCCAGCAGCCTCCAAGCCTTGACAGGGGCCAGTTCCGAGCAGTACTTC	CASSLQALTGASSEQYF
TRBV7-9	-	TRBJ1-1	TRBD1	TGTGCCAACAGCTTTCCCGGGACAGGGGCCCTGAACACTGAAGCTTTCTTT	CANSFPGTGALNTEAFF
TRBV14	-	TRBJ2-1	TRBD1	TGTGCCAGCAGCCCGACAGGGGACAATGAGCAGTTCTTC	CASSPTGDNEQFF
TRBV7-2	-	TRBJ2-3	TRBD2	TGTGCCTGCAGCTTGGCGGCGGGAGGGATAGATACGCAGTATTTT	CACSLAAGGIDTQYF
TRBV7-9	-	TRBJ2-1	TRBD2	TGTGCCAGCAGCCTTAGCGGGAGTATCGCCAATGAGCAGTTCTTC	CASSLSGSIANEQFF
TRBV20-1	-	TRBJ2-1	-	TGCAGTGCGGACCACAGGGTTACACCGTACAATGAGCAGTTCTTC	CSADHRVTPYNEQFF
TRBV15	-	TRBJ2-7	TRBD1	TGTGCCACCAAGAGGGACAGGAGCTCCTACGAGCAGTACTTC	CATKRDRSSYEQYF
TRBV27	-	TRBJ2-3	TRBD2	TGTGCCAGCAGAGGAGCCGGGAGGCGAAATACGCAGTATTTT	CASRGAGRRNTQYF
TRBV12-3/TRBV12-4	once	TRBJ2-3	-	TGTGCCAGCAGTTTAGTCGGAGATGCGCAGTATTTT	CASSLVGDAQYF
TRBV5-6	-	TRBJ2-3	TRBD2	TGTGCCAGCAGCTCACAGCGGACTAGCGGTTACACAGATACGCAGTATTTT	CASSSQRTSGYTDTQYF
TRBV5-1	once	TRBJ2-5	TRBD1	TGCGCCAGCAGCTTGGCCGAGTTCAGGGGGCGCGGGACCCAGTACTTC	CASSLAEFRGRGTQYF
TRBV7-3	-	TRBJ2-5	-	TGTGCCAGCAGCTTAACGGGGGCTCGAGAGACCCAGTACTTC	CASSLTGARETQYF
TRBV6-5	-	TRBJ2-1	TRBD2	TGTGCCAGCAGTTACGCCGGGACTAGCGGGGGCAATGAGCAGTTCTTC	CASSYAGTSGGNEQFF
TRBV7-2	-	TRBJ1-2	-	TGTGCCAGCAGCCTCCATTCGGGGGACCTTTACTATGGCTACACCTTC	CASSLHSGDLYYGYTF
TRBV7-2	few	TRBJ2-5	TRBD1	TGTGCCAGCAGCCGAAACAGGGGGCAAGAGACCCAGTACTTC	CASSRNRGQETQYF
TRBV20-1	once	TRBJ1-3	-	TGCAGTGCCCTCCCGGGGCTCGGCTCTGGAAACACCCTATATTTT	CSALPGLGSGNTLYF
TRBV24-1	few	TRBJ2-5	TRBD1	TGTGCCACCAGTGACCATCCCGGGACAGGGGGCGGGAGGGGTGAGACCCAGTACTTC	CATSDHPGTGGGRGETQYF
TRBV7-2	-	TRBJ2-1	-	TGTGCCATCCAGCCCATTGGGGTGGCTAACTCCTACAATGAGCAGTTCTTC	CAIQPIGVANSYNEQFF
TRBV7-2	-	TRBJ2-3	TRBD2	TGTGCCAGCAGCTTAACGTCCCGGGCTAGCGGTTTCACAGATACGCAGTATTTT	CASSLTSRASGFTDTQYF
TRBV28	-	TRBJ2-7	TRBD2	TGTGCCAGCAGTGGAACTAGCGGGAGAGGGGGCTACGAGCAGTACTTC	CASSGTSGRGGYEQYF
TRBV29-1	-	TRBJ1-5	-	TGCAGCACCCGGGACAACTTCAATCAGCCCCAGCATTTT	CSTRDNFNQPQHF
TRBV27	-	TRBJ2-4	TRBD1	TGTGCCAGCAGGACAGGGGTGCGTTCTTCCCAGTACTTC	CASRTGVRSSQYF
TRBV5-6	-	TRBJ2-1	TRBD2	TGTGCCAGCAGCTTGAGGGCTCGCGGGAGTAGTGAGCAGTTCTTC	CASSLRARGSSEQFF
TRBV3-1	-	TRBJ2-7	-	TGTGCCAGCAGTCTTAGTCTAAAGGAGCAGTACTTC	CASSLSLKEQYF
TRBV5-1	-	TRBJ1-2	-	TGCGCCAGCAGCAACGATCGGGAAAGTCGCTATGGCTACACCTTC	CASSNDRESRYGYTF
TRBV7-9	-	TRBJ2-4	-	TGTGCCAGCACCACAGACTCGGGGAGGAACATTCAGTACTTC	CASTTDSGRNIQYF
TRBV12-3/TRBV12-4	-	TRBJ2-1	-	TGTGCCACCACTCTGGAGGGTGGGGCCTACAATGAGCAGTTCTTC	CATTLEGGAYNEQFF
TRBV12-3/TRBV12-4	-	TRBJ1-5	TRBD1	TGTGCCAGCAGACAGGGGTTTGGCAATCAGCCCCAGCATTTT	CASRQGFGNQPQHF
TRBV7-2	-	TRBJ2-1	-	TGTGCCAGCAGCTTAAATCCAGTCCTTGATGGTCCGTTCTTC	CASSLNPVLDGPFF
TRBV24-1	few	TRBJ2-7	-	TGTGCCACCAGTGGGGGATTCGACTACGAGCAGTACTTC	CATSGGFDYEQYF
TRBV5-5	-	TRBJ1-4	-	TGTGCCAGCAGCTGGGCGCTTAATGAAAAACTGTTTTTT	CASSWALNEKLFF
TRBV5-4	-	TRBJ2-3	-	TGTGCCAGCAGCTTGGGCTATGGAGAGCACACAGATACGCAGTATTTT	CASSLGYGEHTDTQYF
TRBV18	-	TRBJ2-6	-	TGTGCCAGCTCACCACCGGGGGCTGGGGCCAACGTCCTGACTTTC	CASSPPGAGANVLTF
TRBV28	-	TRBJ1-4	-	TGTGCCAGCCACCACTCAACTAATGAAAAACTGTTTTTT	CASHHSTNEKLFF
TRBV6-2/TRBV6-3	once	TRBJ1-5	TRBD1	TGTGCCAGCAGTTTCGTAGGGGGCGGAAGCAATCAGCCCCAGCATTTT	CASSFVGGGSNQPQHF
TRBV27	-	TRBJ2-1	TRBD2	TGTGCCGGCAGCCCTAGCGGGAGGGCCAATGAGCAGTTCTTC	CAGSPSGRANEQFF
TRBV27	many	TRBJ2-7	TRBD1	TGTGCCAGCAGTTTCCGGGACAGGGGTTTGAGTGAGCAGTACTTC	CASSFRDRGLSEQYF
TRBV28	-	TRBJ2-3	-	TGTGTCAGCAGTTTGCACTATATCACAGATACGCAGTATTTT	CVSSLHYITDTQYF
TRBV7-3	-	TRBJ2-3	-	TGTGCCAGCAGCTTATTGGGGGGGTGGACAGATACGCGGTATTTT	CASSLLGGWTDTRYF
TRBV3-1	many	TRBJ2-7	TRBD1	TGTGCCAGCAGCCTTCAGGGGGCTGGGGCCTACGAGCAGTACTTC	CASSLQGAGAYEQYF
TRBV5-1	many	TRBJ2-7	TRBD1	TGCGCCAGCAGCCTGGACAGGGGGCACTACGAGCAGTACTTC	CASSLDRGHYEQYF
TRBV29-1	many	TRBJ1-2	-	TGCAGCGTTGAGTGGGCGGATGGCTACACCTTC	CSVEWADGYTF
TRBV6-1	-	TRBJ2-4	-	TGTGCCAGCAGTACGGAGCCGCTAGCCAAAAACATTCAGTACTTC	CASSTEPLAKNIQYF
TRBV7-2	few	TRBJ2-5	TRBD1	TGTGCCAGCAGCAAACCGGGACAGGGAAGTGAGACCCAGTACTTC	CASSKPGQGSETQYF
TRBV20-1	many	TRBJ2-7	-	TGCAGTGCCCTGTTTGATGGACGAATCTACGAGCAGTACTTC	CSALFDGRIYEQYF
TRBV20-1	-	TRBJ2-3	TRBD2	TGCAGTGCTACCAAGCGGGAACTTGAGTTAGATACGCAGTATTTT	CSATKRELELDTQYF
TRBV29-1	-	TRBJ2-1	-	TGCAGCGGCGAATCGGCAGGCCAGTTCTTC	CSGESAGQFF
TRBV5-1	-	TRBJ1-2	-	TGCGCCAGCAGCTTGGCGGAGGGAGTCGATGGCTACACCTTC	CASSLAEGVDGYTF
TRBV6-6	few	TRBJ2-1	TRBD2	TGTGCCAGCAGCGACAACCTACTAGCGCAATACAATGAGCAGTTCTTC	CASSDNLLAQYNEQFF